This T cell receptor beta chain was identified during a study of PD-1 blockade in classical Hodgkin lymphoma (dated by TCRdb to 2019 to 2021). Broadly, across the study: Nivolumab dosing was 3 mg/kg intravenously every 2 weeks, continuing until either disease progression or unacceptable toxicity. A peripheral blood immune signature of response to PD-1 blockade in classical Hodgkin lymphoma was defined using TCR beta sequencing and CyTOF. General findings and caveats noted by the study authors: Patients starting nivolumab less than 1 year after ASCT had lower diversity and were excluded from later analyses to avoid confounding by immune reconstitution. Newly diagnosed patients were reported to have lower baseline TCR diversity than healthy donors, and relapsed/refractory patients were reported to have lower baseline TCR diversity still. A significant rise by C4D1 was seen in CD4+ but not CD8+ TCR diversity (p=0.0027 vs p=0.16), with the rise being most apparent in complete responders (p=0.02). The study was restricted to a single clinical trial cohort, and the causes of repertoire differences, possibly disease activity or prior therapy, were left undefined. Baseline diversity similar to that of newly diagnosed patients was observed in trial patients achieving complete response, whereas significantly lower diversity was observed in partial responders and progressors.

Genomic DNA was extracted with the Qiagen DNeasy kit from unsorted PBMCs and from negatively selected CD4+ and CD8+ fractions. TCR beta CDR3 regions were amplified by immunoSEQ multiplex PCR using primers annealing to V and J segments. Amplification bias was minimized using a synthetic immune receptor repertoire, and residual bias was removed computationally after sequencing. The paper's data handling went like this. Custom Python scripts were used to quantify repertoire diversity as the Shannon entropy index. Unsorted, CD4+ and CD8+ repertoires were analyzed separately, except for combined analyses in which CD4+ and CD8+ sequences were merged in silico. Clonal expansion was defined as a frequency increase of at least 2-fold after treatment compared with C1D1, and clones undetected at baseline were assigned a pseudocount of 0.5. Singleton clones were defined as clones with 0 or 1 copy at C1D1, and non-singleton clones were defined as clones with 2 or more copies. Clones expanded in unsorted samples were assigned a CD4+, CD8+ or unknown annotation through matching of protein sequences in sorted samples from the same patient. Diversity changes from C1D1 to C4D1 were tested in paired samples using Wilcoxon tests. What TCRdb holds here is the immuneACCESS table cut down to in-frame rearrangements. Part of the clones is not present; checked against another copy, under half of the missing clones reflect an unresolved V gene, and the others are unexplained. D and trimming were read from the DNA, whereas the V and J calls and clone size are those reported in that table. The sample has under 20,000 clones on record, 76% of them singletons. Around 40% of the sample comes from the top ten.

This clone came up a few times. It has no known antigen specificity. No much larger clonotype is one base removed from it; base qualities were not supplied. Taken with the paper, the label for time point translates to: cycle 4 day 1 (C4D1), after six to seven weeks of nivolumab. All trial patients had relapsed after autologous stem cell transplantation, with cohorts A, B and C differing in prior brentuximab vedotin exposure. The trial cohort was composed of 56 patients with relapsed/refractory classical Hodgkin lymphoma, for whom complete response, partial response or progressive disease was recorded as best overall response. In the multi-cohort phase II CheckMate 205 trial, trial patients received single-agent nivolumab. Best overall response was determined by an independent review committee according to the 2007 International Working Group response criteria. Trial PBMCs were obtained immediately prior to nivolumab initiation (C1D1) and on therapy at cycle 2 day 1 and cycle 4 day 1. Peripheral blood was collected in 8 mL Vacutainer Cell Preparation Tubes, from which PBMCs were isolated by centrifugation and then cryopreserved.

The germline ends are 14 bases apart after V is trimmed by 0 bases and J by 5 bases. The CDR1 and CDR2 encoded by the germline V gene are LGHNT and FRNRAP. There are 16 amino acids in the CDR3, from cysteine to phenylalanine inclusive. Solely the CDR3 DNA is kept, with 48 bases framed from the first base. Material: peripheral blood mononuclear cells (PBMCs), obtained before the fourth cycle of nivolumab. The V and J segments used are TRBV12-5 and TRBJ1-5, with the D gene uncertain. This TCR derives from a human donor with classical Hodgkin lymphoma. The sequence in DNA is TGTGCTAGTGGTTTGGTTATCGGAGGAGAGTATCAGCCCCAGCATTTT. Translation gives CASGLVIGGEYQPQHF.